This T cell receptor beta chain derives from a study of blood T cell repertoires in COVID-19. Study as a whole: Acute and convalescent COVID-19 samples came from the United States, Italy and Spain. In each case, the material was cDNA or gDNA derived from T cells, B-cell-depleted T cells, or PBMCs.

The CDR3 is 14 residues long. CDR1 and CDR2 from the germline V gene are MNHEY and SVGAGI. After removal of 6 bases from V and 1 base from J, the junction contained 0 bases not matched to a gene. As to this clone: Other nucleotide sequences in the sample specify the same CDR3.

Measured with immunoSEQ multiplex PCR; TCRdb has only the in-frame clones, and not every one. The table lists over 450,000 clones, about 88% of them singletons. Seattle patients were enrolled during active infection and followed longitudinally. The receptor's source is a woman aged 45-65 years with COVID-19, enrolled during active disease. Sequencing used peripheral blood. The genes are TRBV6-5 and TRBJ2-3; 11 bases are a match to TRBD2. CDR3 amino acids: CASRTSGGTDTQYF. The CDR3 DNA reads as TGTGCCAGCAGGACTAGCGGGGGCACAGATACGCAGTATTTT.